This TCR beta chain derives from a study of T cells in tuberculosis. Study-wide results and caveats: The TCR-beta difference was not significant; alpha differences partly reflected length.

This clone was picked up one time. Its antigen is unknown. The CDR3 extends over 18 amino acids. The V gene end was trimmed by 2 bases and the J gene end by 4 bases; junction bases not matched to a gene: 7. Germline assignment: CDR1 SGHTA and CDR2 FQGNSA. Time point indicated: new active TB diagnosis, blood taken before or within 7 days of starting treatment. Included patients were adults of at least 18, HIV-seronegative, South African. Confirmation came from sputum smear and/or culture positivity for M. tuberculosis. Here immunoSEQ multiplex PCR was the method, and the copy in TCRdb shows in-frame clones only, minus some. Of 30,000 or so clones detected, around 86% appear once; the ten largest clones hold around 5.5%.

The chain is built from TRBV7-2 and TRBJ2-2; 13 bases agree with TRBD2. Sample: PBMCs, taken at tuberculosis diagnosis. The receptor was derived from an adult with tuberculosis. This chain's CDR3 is CASSLSTSGGPGTGELFF. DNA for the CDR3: TGTGCCAGCAGCTTATCGACTAGCGGGGGGCCAGGCACCGGGGAGCTGTTTTTT.